This passage covers 28 T cell receptor beta chains from one sample sequenced in a study of cytomegalovirus exposure and HLA in healthy donors. The PCR was carried out with 60 Vbeta primers and 13 Jbeta primers. The repertoire was sequenced with immunoSEQ multiplex PCR; TCRdb's copy has only in-frame clones and lacks some. There are about 200,000 clones in the sample; more than 60% occur only once, and about 1.8% lies in the top ten. The sequencing input was PBMCs. All receptors derive from a man aged 50 or older in good health and CMV-seronegative.

The chain recombines TRBV4-1 with TRBJ2-5; 9 bases match TRBD1. The trim removed 4 bases at V and 2 bases at J, leaving 8 bases unmatched. The CDR3 contains 16 residues. The germline V gene has CDR1 MGHRA and CDR2 YSYEKL. The DNA of the CDR3 is TGCGCCAGCAGCCTGACCCCGACAGGGGGACAAGAGACCCAGTACTTC. Translation: CASSLTPTGGQETQYF.

The chain couples TRBV5-1 to TRBJ2-3; D is undetermined. CDR1 and CDR2 from the germline V gene are SGHRS and YFSETQ. Trimming shortened V by 3 bases and J by 2 bases, and 7 bases separated the two germline ends. This CDR3 is built from 13 residues. CDR3 protein: CASSYGDTDTQYF. For the CDR3, the DNA is TGCGCCAGCAGCTACGGAGACACAGATACGCAGTATTTT.

The rearrangement uses TRBV5-1 and TRBJ2-5, with D possibly matching TRBD1 (6 bases). V was shortened by 0 bases and J by 11 bases, with 17 bases between the two germline ends. CDR3 length equals 14 residues. Looked up from germline, CDR1 is SGHRS and CDR2 is YFSETQ. CDR3 sequence: CASSLDSRGLEQYF. The CDR3 DNA sequence: TGCGCCAGCAGCTTGGATAGCAGGGGCCTTGAGCAGTACTTC.

The chain joins TRBV27 to TRBJ1-1; 8 bases match TRBD1. The germline CDR1 and CDR2 sequences are MNHEY and SMNVEV (reference sequence). The CDR3 is 14 amino acids. The ends lost 3 bases at V and 5 bases at J; junction bases unmatched: 5. In nucleotides, the CDR3 is TGTGCCAGCAGTTTGCAGGGGGCGGATACTGAAGCTTTCTTT. It yields the protein CASSLQGADTEAFF.

V is TRBV28 and J is TRBJ2-1; 7 bases fit TRBD1. The CDR3 spans 15 residues. The V gene's germline CDR1 is MDHEN and CDR2 SYDVKM. V shed 3 bases and J 7 bases; nucleotides not matched to a gene: 9. CDR3 sequence (DNA): TGTGCCAGCAGTTTCCGGGGCCTCAGGGGGAATGAGCAGTTCTTC. Amino acid sequence: CASSFRGLRGNEQFF.

J is TRBJ2-4 and V is TRBV6-5; 11 bases match TRBD2. V trimming: 4 bases; J trimming: 7 bases; junction bases outside the gene matches: 0. Germline CDR1 and CDR2: MNHEY and SVGAGI. The CDR3 is 13 amino acids. The CDR3 nucleotides read TGTGCCAGCAGTTTAGCGGGAGGGAACATTCAGTACTTC. Translation: CASSLAGGNIQYF.

V and J are TRBV27 and TRBJ2-7; 11 bases match TRBD2. V was clipped by 4 bases and J by 7 bases; unmatched bases: 3. Germline V gene data show CDR1 as MNHEY and CDR2 as SMNVEV (reference sequence). The CDR3 consists of 13 residues. The CDR3 DNA reads TGTGCCAGCAGTTGGGGACTAGCGGAAGAGCAGTACTTC. It translates to CASSWGLAEEQYF.

This chain connects TRBV9 to TRBJ2-7; 7 bases are a match to TRBD2. V shed 4 bases, J shed 3 bases, and the junction held 10 bases outside the gene matches. The CDR3 extends over 15 amino acids. CDR1 is SGDLS, CDR2 YYNGEE, per germline. The CDR3 sequence is CASSLEGAGVYEQYF. For the CDR3, the DNA is TGTGCCAGCAGCTTGGAGGGCGCGGGGGTCTACGAGCAGTACTTC. The full variable domain, in which reference TRBV9 and TRBJ2-7 provide the parts outside the CDR3, is DSGVTQTPKHLITATGQRVTLRCSPRSGDLSVYWYQQSLDQGLQFLIQYYNGEERAKGNILERFSAQQFPDLHSELNLSSLELGDSALYFCASSLEGAGVYEQYFGPGTRLTVT.

Remarks on this clone: This specimen includes other DNA sequences encoding the same CDR3. V is TRBV5-1 and J is TRBJ1-1, with TRBD1 matching over 7 bases. Trimming removed 2 bases from V and 11 bases from J; junction bases left unmatched: 15. Germline V lookup: CDR1 SGHRS, CDR2 YFSETQ. The CDR3 contains 15 residues. The CDR3 region is CASSFLTGPQLNAFF. The CDR3 bases are TGCGCCAGCAGCTTTTTGACAGGGCCCCAACTGAACGCTTTCTTT.

The table lists this clone with a few counts. The rearrangement uses TRBV19 and TRBJ1-5; 7 bases are a match to TRBD1. The ends lost 9 bases at V and 5 bases at J; junction bases unmatched: 7. The CDR3 covers 13 residues. CDR1 and CDR2 from the germline V gene are LNHDA and SQIVND (reference sequence). The DNA of the CDR3 is TGTGCCAGCGCGGACAGGCCGTATCAGCCCCAGCATTTT. Amino acids: CASADRPYQPQHF.

The chain couples TRBV2 to TRBJ2-7, with TRBD1 matching over 8 bases. Germline V gives CDR1 SNHLY, CDR2 FYNNEI. V dropped 1 base and J dropped 3; count of bases not matched to a gene: 2. CDR3 length: 14 residues. CDR3 sequence: CASSEGGQVYEQYF. The CDR3 DNA follows: TGTGCCAGCAGTGAAGGGGGACAGGTCTACGAGCAGTACTTC.

CDR3 protein: CASGDGTGGGEQFF. CDR3 DNA: TGTGCTAGTGGAGATGGGACAGGGGGCGGAGAGCAGTTCTTC. The V and J genes are TRBV12-5 and TRBJ2-1, with 12 bases lining up with TRBD1. The germline CDR1 and CDR2 sequences are LGHNT and FRNRAP. The junction had 7 bases not matched to a gene; V was cut back by 6 bases and J by 10 bases. The CDR3 runs 14 residues.

V and J are TRBV19 and TRBJ1-5, with D uncertain. Germline CDR1 LNHDA, CDR2 SQIVND (reference sequence). V gave up 5 bases and J gave up 1 base, with 12 bases separating them. This CDR3 has 15 amino acids. CDR3 sequence reads: CASSLSGRSNQPQHF. The CDR3 DNA reads as TGTGCCAGTAGTTTGTCAGGAAGGAGCAATCAGCCCCAGCATTTT.

This chain links TRBV5-1 with TRBJ1-1; D is unresolved. Germline V gene sequence: CDR1 SGHRS, CDR2 YFSETQ. The V gene lost 0 bases and the J gene lost 5 bases, with 11 bases spanning the gap. CDR3 length: 14 residues. The CDR3 DNA sequence: TGCGCCAGCAGCTTGGGCCCCTGGAGAACTGAAGCTTTCTTT. It yields the protein CASSLGPWRTEAFF.

This chain joins TRBV5-4 and TRBJ1-3; D uncertain. The germline V gene encodes CDR1 SGHNT and CDR2 YYREEE (reference sequence). The CDR3 totals 15 residues. The V and J ends lost 3 bases and 0 bases respectively, with 10 bases between them. The CDR3 spells CASSSGMRSGNTIYF. In DNA form, the CDR3 reads TGTGCCAGCAGCTCGGGGATGCGCTCTGGAAACACCATATATTTT.

The rearrangement joins TRBV10-3 to TRBJ2-7; 14 bases align to TRBD2. The CDR3 consists of 18 residues. V lost 6 bases and J lost 5; bases outside the gene matches: 15. The germline CDR1 and CDR2 sequences are ENHRY and SYGVKD. The CDR3 region is CAISPGLAGDRGSHEQYF. CDR3 DNA: TGTGCCATCAGCCCGGGACTAGCGGGAGATCGTGGGTCGCACGAGCAGTACTTC.

The rearrangement links TRBV6-1 to TRBJ1-2; no reliable D call. V was trimmed by 7 bases and J by 1 base, leaving 13 bases between them. The CDR3 sequence is 14 residues long. Germline assignment: CDR1 MNHNS and CDR2 SASEGT. The CDR3 DNA sequence: TGTGCCAGCACCCGCAATCGGGGTAACTATGGCTACACCTTC. Its translation is CASTRNRGNYGYTF.

The V call is TRBV28, the J call TRBJ1-1; D may be TRBD1 (5 bases). The CDR3 length is 14 residues. The germline gives CDR1 MDHEN, CDR2 SYDVKM. V shed 7 bases and J shed 0 bases, with 12 bases lying between them. CDR3 bases: TGTGCCAGCACCCCGGGGGGGGTGAACACTGAAGCTTTCTTT. Translating gives CASTPGGVNTEAFF.

The chain recombines TRBV19 with TRBJ1-1, with D unresolved. Trimming cost V 5 bases and J 1 base, with 11 bases left between them. The CDR3 is 14 residues long. CDR1 is LNHDA and CDR2 is SQIVND in the germline V gene (reference sequence). DNA for the CDR3: TGTGCCAGTAGTGACCGACAACGGAACACTGAAGCTTTCTTT. Translating it yields CASSDRQRNTEAFF.

V is TRBV27 and J is TRBJ2-7; 10 bases align to TRBD1. This CDR3 has 15 residues. The V gene's germline CDR1 is MNHEY and CDR2 SMNVEV (reference sequence). After removal of 4 bases from V and 6 bases from J, the junction contained 9 bases not matched to a gene. The CDR3: CASSSRTGGTTEQYF. The CDR3 DNA reads as TGTGCCAGCAGTTCTCGGACAGGGGGGACGACCGAGCAGTACTTC.

This chain connects TRBV11-2 to TRBJ2-5; D uncertain. Germline assignment: CDR1 SGHAT and CDR2 FQNNGV. V lost 5 bases, J lost 3 bases, and 7 bases lay in between. CDR3 size: 12 residues. CDR3 coding DNA: TGTGCCAGCAGCCCATACAAAGAGACCCAGTACTTC. This codes for CASSPYKETQYF.

The J gene is TRBJ2-5, the V gene TRBV15, with D tentatively TRBD2 (5 bases). Germline V lookup: CDR1 LNHNV, CDR2 YYDKDF (reference sequence). V shed 0 bases and J shed 4 bases, with 12 bases lying between them. The CDR3 sequence is 15 residues long. CDR3 residues: CATSRDTRVGETQYF. CDR3 in DNA: TGTGCCACCAGCAGAGATACTAGAGTCGGAGAGACCCAGTACTTC.

This clone appeared once. This CDR3 reads CASSQDSLAGGIYEQYF. The CDR3 DNA reads TGCGCCAGCAGCCAAGATAGCCTAGCGGGAGGCATTTACGAGCAGTACTTC. This chain joins TRBV4-1 and TRBJ2-7, with 11 positions matching TRBD2. There are 17 residues in the CDR3. Germline V gene data show CDR1 as MGHRA and CDR2 as YSYEKL. Trimming removed 0 bases from V and 4 bases from J; junction bases left unmatched: 8.

Note on this clone: One end of the junction fails to match germline, which may point to a read error. The chain has TRBV7-9 and TRBJ2-7, with 7 bases that match TRBD1. The CDR3 runs 16 residues. From germline, CDR1 is SEHNR and CDR2 FQNEAQ (reference sequence). The CDR3 DNA sequence: TGTTCCAGCAGCTTAGCTGGACAGGAGCGCACCTACGAGCAGTACTTC. Translating it yields CSSSLAGQERTYEQYF. The whole variable domain, filled in from reference TRBV7-9 and TRBJ2-7, reads DTGVSQNPRHKITKRGQNVTFRCDPISEHNRLYWYRQTLGQGPEFLTYFQNEAQLEKSRLLSDRFSAERPKGSFSTLEIQRTEQGDSAMYLCSSSLAGQERTYEQYFGPGTRLTVT.

V and J are TRBV28 and TRBJ2-5, with 9 bases identical to TRBD2. Germline CDR1 is MDHEN and CDR2 is SYDVKM. Losses at the gene ends were 4 bases for V and 6 bases for J; bases not matched to a gene: 12. The CDR3 spans 16 residues. The CDR3 sequence is CASSSDSGRKRQTQYF. The CDR3 region has the DNA TGTGCCAGCAGTTCAGACAGCGGGAGGAAGAGGCAGACCCAGTACTTC.

The count of this clone is one. The chain carries TRBV6-1 and TRBJ2-5; 10 bases line up with TRBD2. V shed 1 base, J shed 3 bases, and the junction held 8 bases outside the gene matches. The CDR3 runs to 17 residues. Germline CDR1 and CDR2: MNHNS and SASEGT. CDR3 amino acids: CASSEEAGGKVKETQYF. The DNA of the CDR3 is TGTGCCAGCAGTGAAGAAGCGGGAGGGAAGGTGAAAGAGACCCAGTACTTC.

This clone occurred a few times. The chain couples TRBV29-1 to TRBJ2-4; a possible D gene is TRBD2 (6 bases). The germline gives CDR1 SQVTM, CDR2 ANQGSEA. The CDR3 has 14 amino acids. The germline V and J ends were trimmed by 6 bases and 3 bases, with 15 bases remaining between them. CDR3 DNA sequence: TGCAGCGTCCAAACCGGGAGTAACAAAAACATTCAGTACTTC. Protein: CSVQTGSNKNIQYF.

V usage is TRBV6-4 and J usage is TRBJ2-3; 7 bases map to TRBD2. CDR3 size: 13 residues. Losses at the gene ends were 4 bases for V and 8 bases for J; bases not matched to a gene: 6. Germline V CDR1 and CDR2: MRHNA, SNTAGT. CDR3 region: CASSGTSEGTQYF. The CDR3, as DNA: TGTGCCAGCAGTGGGACTAGTGAGGGTACGCAGTATTTT.